The 26 T cell receptor beta chains in this list originate from one sample, sequenced in a study of blood T cells in healthy people across ages. A second PCR, run for about 7 to 12 cycles, used a sample-barcoded 5' primer plus a J-beta primer mix. MiXCR was run by TCRdb on the 5' RACE reads, yielding one entry per CDR3 protein. The table shows 600,000 or so distinct CDR3 sequences, with 20% to 25% occurring only once. The sample taken for sequencing was blood. These receptors were obtained from a man aged 65-85 years in good health.

The chain uses TRBV4-1 and TRBJ1-2; D unresolved. Germline CDR1 reads MGHRA; CDR2 reads YSYEKL. Trimming shortened V by 1 base and J by 3 bases, and 18 bases separated the two germline ends. This CDR3 is built from 17 residues. The CDR3, as DNA: TGCGCCAGCAGCCAAGGTCGGTCTTTCGGCAGAGACTATGGCTACACCTTC. Protein sequence: CASSQGRSFGRDYGYTF.

There are many counts of this clonotype. The chain combines TRBV3-1 with TRBJ2-2; the match to TRBD2 covers 7 bases. Germline-derived CDR1 and CDR2 are LGHDT and YNNKEL (reference sequence). The J segment lost 1 base and the V segment lost 4 bases, leaving 9 bases of the junction unmatched. This CDR3 is 17 amino acids long. CDR3 amino acids: CASSLNWASGNTGELFF. Written as DNA, the CDR3 is TGTGCCAGCAGCCTCAACTGGGCTAGCGGGAACACCGGGGAGCTGTTTTTT.

V gene TRBV6-5 combines with J gene TRBJ2-3; no clear D gene. Germline loops: CDR1 MNHEY, CDR2 SVGAGI. Trimming cost V 5 bases and J 0 bases, with 6 bases left between them. CDR3 size: 13 residues. The CDR3 here is CASSQLSTDTQYF. In DNA, the CDR3 is TGTGCCAGCAGTCAACTAAGCACAGATACGCAGTATTTT.

This clonotype appeared a few times. V is TRBV7-2 and J is TRBJ2-2; 13 positions agree with TRBD2. CDR1 and CDR2 (germline): SGHTA, FQGNSA. This CDR3 comprises 16 residues. The V segment lost 5 bases and the J segment 4 bases; nucleotides outside the gene matches: 4. The chain's CDR3 is CASSTGLAGVTGELFF. The DNA for the CDR3 is TGTGCCAGCAGCACAGGACTAGCGGGAGTCACCGGGGAGCTGTTTTTT.

The chain has TRBV30 and TRBJ1-4, with a weak D call TRBD1 (6 bases). The CDR3 spans 14 residues. Looked up from germline, CDR1 is GTSNPN and CDR2 is SVGIG (reference sequence). V lost 2 bases and J 5 bases, leaving 12 bases between the germline ends. The CDR3 protein is CAWSRRGRNEKLFF. In DNA form, the CDR3 reads TGTGCCTGGAGTCGGCGGGGGCGGAATGAAAAACTGTTTTTT.

The chain recombines TRBV20-1 with TRBJ2-4; the D gene could be TRBD1 or TRBD2 (5 bases each). This CDR3 contains 12 residues. Trimming took 3 bases from V and 8 from J, leaving 11 bases between them. Germline CDR1 and CDR2: DFQATT and SNEGSKA (reference sequence). CDR3 nucleotide sequence: TGCAGTGCTAGTTCTGGGGGTGACATTCAGTACTTC. Protein product: CSASSGGDIQYF.

The chain links TRBV18 to TRBJ2-5, with a weak D call TRBD2 (5 bases). TRBJ2-1 explains the end of the DNA better; the J call may be wrong. The CDR3 runs 14 residues. Germline CDR1 and CDR2: KGHSH and LQKENI. The CDR3 region has the DNA TGTGCCAGCTCACCATTACCGGGGAACAATGAGCAGTTCTTC. Encoded protein: CASSPLPGNNEQFF.

V is TRBV20-1 and J is TRBJ2-1, with 10 bases aligning to TRBD2. The CDR3 is 14 amino acids. Per the germline V gene, CDR1 is DFQATT and CDR2 is SNEGSKA (reference sequence). Trimming took 5 bases from V and 7 from J; bases not matched to a gene: 8. The CDR3 sequence: CSAPLAGEGNEQFF. The CDR3 DNA sequence: TGCAGTGCTCCCCTAGCGGGAGAAGGGAATGAGCAGTTCTTC.

This clonotype was recorded a few times. The rearrangement links TRBV18 to TRBJ2-1; unclear D gene. The germline gives CDR1 KGHSH, CDR2 LQKENI. V shed 2 bases and J shed 9 bases, with 11 bases lying between them. The CDR3 runs 13 residues. CDR3 loop: CASSPDNMGEQFF. The CDR3 nucleotides are TGTGCCAGCTCACCAGACAATATGGGTGAGCAGTTCTTC. The variable domain in full, completed from reference TRBV18 and TRBJ2-1, reads NAGVMQNPRHLVRRRGQEARLRCSPMKGHSHVYWYRQLPEEGLKFMVYLQKENIIDESGMPKERFSAEFPKEGPSILRIQQVVRGDSAAYFCASSPDNMGEQFFGPGTRLTVL.

The CDR3 DNA sequence: TGCAGCGTTATTGACAGGGGGCACACCGGGGAGCTGTTTTTT. Translation: CSVIDRGHTGELFF. This chain connects TRBV29-1 to TRBJ2-2; 10 positions match TRBD1. The trim removed 5 bases at V and 3 bases at J, leaving 3 bases unmatched. Germline V lookup: CDR1 SQVTM, CDR2 ANQGSEA. CDR3 length: 14 residues.

This clonotype showed up just a few times. The V gene is TRBV3-1, the J gene TRBJ2-7; no reliable D call. The germline V gene encodes CDR1 LGHDT and CDR2 YNNKEL (reference sequence). V was clipped by 3 bases and J by 2 bases, with 11 bases between them. This CDR3 contains 14 residues. CDR3 protein: CASSQKHVPYEQYF. The CDR3 bases are TGTGCCAGCAGCCAGAAGCATGTCCCCTACGAGCAGTACTTC.

This clonotype was seen only a few times. The chain uses TRBV6-5 and TRBJ1-6; tentatively, D is TRBD1 (6 bases). Per germline, CDR1 MNHEY and CDR2 SVGAGI. The CDR3 consists of 15 residues. V lost 5 bases to trimming and J lost 7 bases, with 15 bases between them. The CDR3 region is CASSHETGLNSPLHF. Written as DNA, the CDR3 is TGTGCCAGCAGTCACGAGACAGGATTAAATTCACCCCTCCACTTT.

Here the CDR3 DNA reads TGTGCCAGCAGCTTCTCTTGGGACGGCCGGGGCGAGCAGTACTTC. Translating it yields CASSFSWDGRGEQYF. This rearrangement joins TRBV11-2 to TRBJ2-1; the D gene could be TRBD1 or TRBD2 (5 bases each). The closer fit of TRBJ2-7 to the DNA end suggests the J call may be wrong. The CDR3 is made up of 15 amino acids. Germline V gene data show CDR1 as SGHAT and CDR2 as FQNNGV.

This clonotype showed up just a few times. The J gene is TRBJ2-5, the V gene TRBV20-1, with 7 bases aligning to TRBD2. From germline, CDR1 is DFQATT and CDR2 SNEGSKA (reference sequence). V lost 0 bases and J lost 5; bases outside the gene matches: 6. The CDR3 spans 14 residues. CDR3 DNA: TGCAGTGCTAGAGACTCACTAGCGCGGGAGACCCAGTACTTC. It specifies CSARDSLARETQYF.

The chain links TRBV28 to TRBJ2-1, with no clear D. The germline V gene encodes CDR1 MDHEN and CDR2 SYDVKM. The germline V and J ends were trimmed by 3 bases and 3 bases, with 12 bases remaining between them. The CDR3 has 15 residues. The CDR3 sequence: CASSFGAVFYNEQFF. Here the CDR3 DNA reads TGTGCCAGCAGTTTTGGAGCAGTCTTCTACAATGAGCAGTTCTTC.

This chain joins TRBV7-9 and TRBJ2-5; 11 positions match TRBD2. The J call may be in error: the DNA end matches TRBJ2-1 better. Germline CDR1 SEHNR, CDR2 FQNEAQ (reference sequence). CDR3 size: 15 residues. CDR3 region: CASSLILAGVNEQFF. Here the CDR3 DNA reads TGTGCCAGCAGCTTAATACTAGCGGGAGTAAATGAGCAGTTCTTC.

The chain uses TRBV6-2 or TRBV6-3 and TRBJ2-5; 10 bases are a match to TRBD2. The J call may be in error: the DNA end matches TRBJ2-7 better. In germline, CDR1 is MNHEY, CDR2 SVGEGT. This CDR3 is 18 amino acids long. Here the CDR3 DNA reads TGTGCCAGCAGTTCGCTAAGTCTAGCGGGAGTATACTCTTCCGAGCAGTACTTC. Its protein is CASSSLSLAGVYSSEQYF.

This clonotype showed up many times. The chain combines TRBV7-9 with TRBJ1-1; possibly TRBD1 for D (5 bases). Trimming left V 5 bases short and J 4 bases short, with 11 bases between. Germline V gene sequence: CDR1 SEHNR, CDR2 FQNEAQ (reference sequence). The CDR3 is 13 residues long. The CDR3 DNA reads as TGTGCCAGCAGCAGAACGGGGCTCACTGAAGCTTTCTTT. It yields the protein CASSRTGLTEAFF.

The gene calls are TRBV10-3 and TRBJ1-2, with 9 bases matching TRBD1. Germline CDR1 is ENHRY and CDR2 is SYGVKD. V lost 3 bases and J lost 3; bases outside the gene matches: 2. The CDR3 covers 14 residues. In DNA form, the CDR3 reads TGTGCCATCAGTGAACGGGACAGGGACTATGGCTACACCTTC. It translates to CAISERDRDYGYTF.

This chain uses TRBV12-3 or TRBV12-4 with TRBJ1-2; D might be TRBD1 (5 bases). Trimming stripped 6 bases from V and 5 bases from J, with 19 bases between. CDR3 size: 15 residues. The DNA for the CDR3 is TGTGCCAGCAGACCTCCCGGGTCCCAGGGATATGGCTACACCTTC. This encodes CASRPPGSQGYGYTF.

The table lists this clonotype with a few counts. The rearrangement uses TRBV20-1 and TRBJ2-7; D perhaps matches TRBD1 (6 bases). The CDR3 covers 14 residues. V lost 4 bases to trimming and J lost 0 bases, with 13 bases between them. CDR1 and CDR2 (germline): DFQATT, SNEGSKA (reference sequence). CDR3 sequence: CSANRGQSSYEQYF. CDR3 DNA: TGCAGTGCTAATCGAGGACAGAGCTCCTACGAGCAGTACTTC.

This clonotype was recorded a few times. V gene TRBV14 combines with J gene TRBJ2-3; TRBD2 matches 8 bases. The length of the CDR3 is 17 residues. The germline V gene has CDR1 SGHDN and CDR2 FVKESK. V dropped 5 bases and J dropped 1; count of bases not matched to a gene: 11. The CDR3 loop is CASSLLPGLVGTDTQYF. The CDR3 DNA reads TGTGCCAGCAGCTTACTACCGGGACTAGTGGGCACAGATACGCAGTATTTT.

This clonotype was seen ten or more times. The J gene is TRBJ2-4, the V gene TRBV6-5; no definite D call. The CDR3 contains 13 residues. CDR1 and CDR2 (germline): MNHEY, SVGAGI. V was trimmed by 8 bases and J by 0 bases, leaving 8 bases between them. The CDR3 nucleotides are TGTGCCAGCGGCGAACTAGCCAAAAACATTCAGTACTTC. This gives the protein CASGELAKNIQYF.

This chain joins TRBV27 and TRBJ1-2, with TRBD1 matching 9 bases. The ends lost 3 bases at V and 6 bases at J; junction bases unmatched: 2. This CDR3 is built from 13 residues. Germline V gives CDR1 MNHEY, CDR2 SMNVEV (reference sequence). Written as DNA, the CDR3 is TGTGCCAGCAGTTTCCGGACAGGGGATGGCTACACCTTC. Protein sequence: CASSFRTGDGYTF.

As to this clonotype: The junction departs from germline at one end; a sequencing error may be responsible. This rearrangement joins TRBV6-5 to TRBJ2-5, with 8 bases that match TRBD1. The DNA end is more similar to TRBJ2-7, so the J call may be wrong. The CDR3 loop spans 15 amino acids. Germline loops: CDR1 MNHEY, CDR2 SVGAGI. In DNA, the CDR3 is TGTGTCAGCAGTTACAGGGAGACAGGGGCCTACGAGCAGTACTTC. It encodes CVSSYRETGAYEQYF.

The sample holds many counts of this clonotype. The gene calls are TRBV5-1 and TRBJ2-1, with TRBD2 matching 15 bases. The CDR3 loop spans 16 amino acids. The J segment lost 7 bases and the V segment lost 0 bases, leaving 2 bases of the junction unmatched. CDR1 SGHRS and CDR2 YFSETQ come from the germline V gene. The CDR3 DNA reads as TGCGCCAGCAGCTTGGCGGGGACTAGCGGGAGGAATGAGCAGTTCTTC. Translating gives CASSLAGTSGRNEQFF.